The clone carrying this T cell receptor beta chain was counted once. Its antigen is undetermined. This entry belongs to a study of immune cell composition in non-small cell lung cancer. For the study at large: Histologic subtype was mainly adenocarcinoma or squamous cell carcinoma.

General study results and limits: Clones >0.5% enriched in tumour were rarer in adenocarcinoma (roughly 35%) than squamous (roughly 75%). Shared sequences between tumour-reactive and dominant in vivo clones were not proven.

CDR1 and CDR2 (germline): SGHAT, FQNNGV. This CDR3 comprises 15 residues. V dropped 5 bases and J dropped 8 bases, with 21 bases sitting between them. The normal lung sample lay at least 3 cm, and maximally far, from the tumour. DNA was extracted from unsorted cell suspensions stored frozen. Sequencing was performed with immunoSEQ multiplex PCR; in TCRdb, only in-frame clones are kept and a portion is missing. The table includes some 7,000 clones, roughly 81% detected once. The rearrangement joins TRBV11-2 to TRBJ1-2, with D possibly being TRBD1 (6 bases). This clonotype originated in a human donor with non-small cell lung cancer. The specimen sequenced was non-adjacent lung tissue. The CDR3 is CASSQGTSTHRGYTF. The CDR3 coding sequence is TGTGCCAGCAGCCAGGGGACCTCTACGCACCGGGGCTACACCTTC.